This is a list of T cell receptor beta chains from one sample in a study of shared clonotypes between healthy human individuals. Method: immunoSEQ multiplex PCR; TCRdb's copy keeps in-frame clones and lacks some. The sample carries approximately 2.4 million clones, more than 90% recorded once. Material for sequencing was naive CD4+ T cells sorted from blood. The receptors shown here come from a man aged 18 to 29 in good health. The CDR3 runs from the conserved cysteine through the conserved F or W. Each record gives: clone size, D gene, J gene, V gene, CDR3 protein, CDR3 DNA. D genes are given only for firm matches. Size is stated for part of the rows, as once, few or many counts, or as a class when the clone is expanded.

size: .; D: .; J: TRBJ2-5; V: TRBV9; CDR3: CASNGQGGQETQYF; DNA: TGTGCCAGCAATGGGCAGGGTGGGCAAGAGACCCAGTACTTC
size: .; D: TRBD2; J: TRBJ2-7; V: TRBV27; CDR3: CASSYGAGGRYEQYF; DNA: TGTGCCAGCAGTTACGGGGCGGGGGGACGGTACGAGCAGTACTTC
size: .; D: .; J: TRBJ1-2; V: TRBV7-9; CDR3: CASSPGQSYGYTF; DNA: TGTGCCAGCAGCCCGGGACAAAGCTATGGCTACACCTTC
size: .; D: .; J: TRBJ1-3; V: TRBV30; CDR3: CAWSADWGNTIYF; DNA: TGTGCCTGGAGTGCGGACTGGGGAAACACCATATATTTT
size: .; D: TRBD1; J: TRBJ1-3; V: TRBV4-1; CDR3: CASSQPTGGSSGNTIYF; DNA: TGCGCCAGCAGCCAACCGACAGGGGGCAGCTCTGGAAACACCATATATTTT
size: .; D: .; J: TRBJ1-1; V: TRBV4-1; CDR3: CASSLPWGDLNTEAFF; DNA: TGCGCCAGCAGCCTTCCCTGGGGGGATCTGAACACTGAAGCTTTCTTT
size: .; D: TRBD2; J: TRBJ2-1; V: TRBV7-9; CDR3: CASSTGTSVYNEQFF; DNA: TGTGCCAGCAGCACCGGGACTAGCGTTTACAATGAGCAGTTCTTC
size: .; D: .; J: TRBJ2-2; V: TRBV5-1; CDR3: CASSLTQITGELFF; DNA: TGCGCCAGCAGCTTGACGCAAATTACCGGGGAGCTGTTTTTT
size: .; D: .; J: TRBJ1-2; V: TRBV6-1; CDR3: CASSEGNYGYTF; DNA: TGTGCCAGCAGTGAGGGGAACTATGGCTACACCTTC
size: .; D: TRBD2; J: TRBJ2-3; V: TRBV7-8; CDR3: CASRPRREAPKQYF; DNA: TGTGCCAGCAGGCCACGGCGGGAGGCCCCTAAGCAGTATTTT
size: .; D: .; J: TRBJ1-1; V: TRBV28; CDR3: CAIQGRSAEAFF; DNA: TGTGCCATTCAGGGGAGGAGCGCTGAAGCTTTCTTT
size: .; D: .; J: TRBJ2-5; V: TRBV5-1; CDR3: CASSDGSPVQETQYF; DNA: TGCGCCAGCAGCGATGGCTCCCCCGTCCAAGAGACCCAGTACTTC
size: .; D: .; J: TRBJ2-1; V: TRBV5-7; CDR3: CASSFDGKRSYNEQFF; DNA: TGTGCCAGCAGCTTTGATGGCAAGAGATCCTACAATGAGCAGTTCTTC
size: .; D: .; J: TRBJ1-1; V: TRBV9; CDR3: CASSPQTVSNTEAFF; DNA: TGTGCCAGCAGCCCCCAGACAGTTTCGAACACTGAAGCTTTCTTT
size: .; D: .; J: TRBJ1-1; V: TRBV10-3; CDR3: CAVRTGTTEAFF; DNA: TGTGCCGTCCGAACAGGGACCACTGAAGCTTTCTTT
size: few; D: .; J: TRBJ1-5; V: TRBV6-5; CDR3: CASSQGLSQHF; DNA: TGTGCCAGCAGTCAGGGATTGTCCCAGCATTTT
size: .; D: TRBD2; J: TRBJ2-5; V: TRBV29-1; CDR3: CSVESSGSQETQYF; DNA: TGCAGCGTTGAGTCTAGCGGGAGTCAAGAGACCCAGTACTTC
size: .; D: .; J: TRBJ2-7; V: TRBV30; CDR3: CAWSQGLGEQYF; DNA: TGTGCCTGGAGTCAGGGTCTAGGCGAGCAGTACTTC
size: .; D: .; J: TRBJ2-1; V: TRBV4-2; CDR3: CASSQVNGNEQFF; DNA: TGTGCCAGCAGCCAAGTTAACGGCAATGAGCAGTTCTTC
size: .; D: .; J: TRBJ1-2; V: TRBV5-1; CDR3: CASSFGSYYGYTF; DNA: TGCGCCAGCAGCTTTGGCTCGTACTATGGCTACACCTTC
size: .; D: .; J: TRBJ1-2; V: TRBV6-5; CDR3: CASSRVGTEGYTF; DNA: TGTGCCAGCAGCCGTGTCGGGACGGAGGGCTACACCTTC
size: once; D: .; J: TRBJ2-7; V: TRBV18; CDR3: CASSPQGNSYEQYF; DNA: TGTGCCAGCTCACCACAGGGCAACTCCTACGAGCAGTACTTC
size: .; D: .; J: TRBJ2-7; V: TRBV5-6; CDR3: CASSFRPTGLKTYEQYF; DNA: TGTGCCAGCAGCTTTCGCCCCACAGGACTTAAGACCTACGAGCAGTACTTC
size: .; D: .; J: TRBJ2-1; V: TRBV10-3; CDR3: CAISVGNEQFF; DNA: TGTGCCATCAGTGTTGGCAATGAGCAGTTCTTC
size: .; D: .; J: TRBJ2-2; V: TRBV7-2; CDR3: CASNLINTGELFF; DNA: TGTGCCAGCAACCTCATTAACACCGGGGAGCTGTTTTTT
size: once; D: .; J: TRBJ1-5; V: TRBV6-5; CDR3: CASSLGGRGNQPQHF; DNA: TGTGCCAGCAGCCTAGGGGGTAGGGGCAATCAGCCCCAGCATTTT
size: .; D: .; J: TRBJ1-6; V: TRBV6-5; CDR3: CASSYRTSPLHF; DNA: TGTGCCAGCAGTTACAGGACCTCACCCCTCCACTTT
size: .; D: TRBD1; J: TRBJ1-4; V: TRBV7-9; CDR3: CASSLTVGQGNEKLFF; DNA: TGTGCCAGCAGCTTAACGGTGGGACAGGGTAATGAAAAACTGTTTTTT
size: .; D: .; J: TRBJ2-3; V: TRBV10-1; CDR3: CASSESKGHTQYF; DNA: TGCGCCAGCAGTGAGTCGAAGGGGCACACGCAGTATTTT